Listed below are T cell receptor beta chains from one sample, sequenced in a study of blood T cell repertoires in COVID-19. The protocol was immunoSEQ multiplex PCR, while the TCRdb copy is restricted to in-frame clones and leaves out a portion. The data contain almost 250,000 clones, about 88% of them singletons. Sequenced sample: PBMCs or T cells enriched from blood (not recorded which). The receptors stem from a woman in her fifties or sixties who had recovered from COVID-19. CDR3s include the opening cysteine and the closing phenylalanine or tryptophan. D genes are given only for firm matches. Size values are once, few and many counts, or a class for expanded clones, and some rows have none.

>TRBV12-5|TRBD2|TRBJ2-3|-
TGTGCTAGTGGTTTCGGGGCGGGAGCAGATACGCAGTATTTT
CASGFGAGADTQYF
>TRBV11-2|-|TRBJ1-2|-
TGTGCCAGCAGCCCCCGGGGGACTTATGGCTACACCTTC
CASSPRGTYGYTF
>TRBV24-1|-|TRBJ2-2|-
TGTGCCACCAGTGATTCTCTCGTCGGGGAGCTGTTTTTT
CATSDSLVGELFF
>TRBV4-1|TRBD1|TRBJ1-2|-
TGCGCCAGCAGCACCTGGACAGGGCCCAACGGCTACACCTTC
CASSTWTGPNGYTF
>TRBV7-2|-|TRBJ1-6|once
TGTGCCAGCAGCTTTCGAGGGTATAATTCACCCCTCCACTTT
CASSFRGYNSPLHF
>TRBV7-2|-|TRBJ1-5|-
TGTGCCAGCGGTCCGAGTCCTAGCAATCAGCCCCAGCATTTT
CASGPSPSNQPQHF
>TRBV3-1/TRBV3-2|-|TRBJ1-1|-
TGTGCCAGCAGCCAACGGGACACTGAAGCTTTCTTT
CASSQRDTEAFF
>TRBV20-1|-|TRBJ2-3|-
TGCAGTGCTAGCGAGCGAGATACGCAGTATTTT
CSASERDTQYF
>TRBV15|TRBD1|TRBJ2-5|few
TGTGCCACCAGCGGAAGGGACAGGGGCCAAGAGACCCAGTACTTC
CATSGRDRGQETQYF
>TRBV9|TRBD2|TRBJ2-5|-
TGTGCCAGCAGCGTAGAGCGGGAGGGCGCAGAGACCCAGTACTTC
CASSVEREGAETQYF
>TRBV5-1|TRBD1|TRBJ1-6|-
TGCGCCAGCAGGATGGGACAGGTGAATAATTCACCCCTCCACTTT
CASRMGQVNNSPLHF
>TRBV11-2|TRBD1|TRBJ1-6|-
TGTGCCAGCAGCTTAGGGCGGACAGGACAAGCGTATAATTCACCCCTCCACTTT
CASSLGRTGQAYNSPLHF
>TRBV12-3/TRBV12-4|-|TRBJ1-2|-
TGTGCCAGCAAATTTGGACTTGGCTATGGCTACACCTTC
CASKFGLGYGYTF
>TRBV5-1|TRBD2|TRBJ2-5|-
TGCGCCAGCAGCGGGAGTGAACTAGCGGGATCGGGGACCCAGTACTTC
CASSGSELAGSGTQYF
>TRBV21-1|-|TRBJ2-2|-
TGTGCCAGCAGCAAGGGACACCTTAACACCGGGGAGCTGTTTTTT
CASSKGHLNTGELFF
>TRBV18|-|TRBJ2-7|-
TGTGCCAGCGCTGGGAGACAGGACAGAAGTCTTCCGTTGTACGAGCAGTACTTC
CASAGRQDRSLPLYEQYF
>TRBV5-4|-|TRBJ1-2|-
TGTGCCAGCAGCTTGGGACGAGCGCGGGGTAGTGGCTACACCTTC
CASSLGRARGSGYTF
>TRBV7-9|-|TRBJ1-2|-
TGTGCCAGCAGCTTAGGGGGGCACCACACGGACTATGGCTACACCTTC
CASSLGGHHTDYGYTF
>TRBV15|TRBD2|TRBJ2-1|-
TGTGCCACCAGCAGAGCGAGGACTAGCTCCTACAATGAGCAGTTCTTC
CATSRARTSSYNEQFF
>TRBV6-2/TRBV6-3|-|TRBJ2-1|-
TGTGCCAGCAGTTACGTGGTATCGGGAAATGAGCAGTTCTTC
CASSYVVSGNEQFF
>TRBV29-1|TRBD2|TRBJ2-7|once
TGCAGCGCGAGACTAGCGGGGGTCTACGAGCAGTACTTC
CSARLAGVYEQYF
>TRBV7-9|-|TRBJ2-1|few
TGTGCCAGCAGCTTGATTTGGTCCAGAAACAATGAGCAGTTCTTC
CASSLIWSRNNEQFF
>TRBV5-4|-|TRBJ2-1|-
TGTGCCAGCAGCAACCTTGGGGTAGCGGATCTTGAGCAGTTCTTC
CASSNLGVADLEQFF
>TRBV24-1|TRBD2|TRBJ2-5|-
TGTGCCACCAGCGCAAGCGGGGCTCAAGAGACCCAGTACTTC
CATSASGAQETQYF
>TRBV18|-|TRBJ1-1|-
TGTGCCAGCTCACAAGAAACAGGTCCTACTAACACTGAAGCTTTCTTT
CASSQETGPTNTEAFF
>TRBV29-1|TRBD2|TRBJ2-7|-
TGCAGCGTTGAAGGAACTAGCGGGAGATCCTACGAGCAGTACTTC
CSVEGTSGRSYEQYF
>TRBV7-2|-|TRBJ2-5|-
TGTGCCAGCAGCTTTGGGGCTCAAGAGACCCAGTACTTC
CASSFGAQETQYF
>TRBV4-3|TRBD2|TRBJ2-7|-
TGCGCCAGCAGCCAACTGCCGGGACTAGGGTTCGAGCAGTACTTC
CASSQLPGLGFEQYF
>TRBV2|-|TRBJ2-2|few
TGTGCCAGCAGTGAGGCCAGGATAGGGGAGCTGTTTTTT
CASSEARIGELFF
>TRBV4-2|TRBD1|TRBJ1-2|-
TGTGCCAGCAGCCCAACGGGACAGAACTATGGCTACACCTTC
CASSPTGQNYGYTF
>TRBV2|-|TRBJ2-3|-
TGTGCCAGCAGTGTGCGTACTAGCACAGATACGCAGTATTTT
CASSVRTSTDTQYF
>TRBV6-4|TRBD1|TRBJ2-7|-
TGTGCCAGCCCCGGGACAGGGAGCTACGAGCAGTACTTC
CASPGTGSYEQYF